This T cell receptor (beta chain) came from a study of T cells after yellow fever vaccination. Study overall: Where fractions had low cell numbers, libraries were prepared from them with the SMART-Seq v4 Ultra Low Input RNA kit. Study-level points and caveats: CD4 and CD8 compartments shared a small share of clonotypes, likely from convergent recombination. FACS-sorted repertoires could harbor abundant contaminating bulk-population clonotypes.

CDR1 SGHNT and CDR2 YENEEA come from the germline V gene. CDR3 length equals 17 residues. The trim removed 5 bases at V and 7 bases at J, leaving 14 bases unmatched. Conversion of TCR transcripts into cDNA relied on 5'RACE template switching, which added a universal primer site and UMIs. TCRdb used MiXCR to reprocess the 5' RACE reads, holding one entry per CDR3 protein. The data hold over 300,000 distinct CDR3 sequences, with 4.1% observed a single time. Regarding this clonotype: Its target is not known.

The source is a young man who received the YFV17D yellow fever vaccine. The sequences come from PBMCs, collected 5 days after the yellow fever booster vaccination. The chain employs TRBV11-3 and TRBJ2-2; 9 nucleotides align to TRBD2. The CDR3 nucleotides read TGTGCCAGCAGCCCATTCGAAGCGGGGGGCAGTAGCGGGGAGCTGTTTTTT. The encoded protein is CASSPFEAGGSSGELFF. The variable domain in full, with the rest retrieved from reference TRBV11-3 and TRBJ2-2, is EAGVVQSPRYKIIEKKQPVAFWCNPISGHNTLYWYLQNLGQGPELLIRYENEEAVDDSQLPKDRFSAERLKGVDSTLKIQPAELGDSAVYLCASSPFEAGGSSGELFFGEGSRLTVL.